This T cell receptor (beta chain) was recovered during a study of cytomegalovirus exposure and HLA in healthy donors. Study-wide findings and caveats: Prior analysis indicated that the majority of TCR beta V segments exhibited productivity approximately 87% or approximately 30% of the time. Later analysis demonstrated an association between a missense DCLRE1C variant and TCR beta V- and J-gene trimming.

The PCR was carried out with 60 Vbeta primers and 13 Jbeta primers. Using immunoSEQ multiplex PCR, the repertoire was profiled, and TCRdb retains in-frame clones only, with some absent. The sample carries 100,000 or so clones, under 80% recorded once. About this clone itself: Its antigen is undetermined.

CDR1 is MNHEY and CDR2 is SVGAGI in the germline V gene. The CDR3 consists of 15 residues. J gave up 5 bases and V 6 bases, and 10 bases lay outside the gene matches. This chain joins TRBV6-5 and TRBJ1-1, with TRBD1 matching 9 bases. Sequencing input: PBMCs. This sequence originates from a woman in her forties or fifties in good health and CMV-seropositive. The CDR3 loop is CASSRDRVEGTEAFF. The CDR3 DNA follows: TGTGCCAGCAGCCGGGACAGGGTAGAGGGAACTGAAGCTTTCTTT.